The rows below give T cell receptor beta chains drawn from one sample of a study of blood T cells in healthy people across ages. TCRdb redid the calling of the 5' RACE reads with MiXCR, one entry per CDR3 protein. The sample has around 1.7 million distinct CDR3 sequences; over 25% are singletons. Sequenced: blood. Every receptor here comes from a woman under 40 in good health. CDR3s include the opening cysteine and the closing phenylalanine or tryptophan. The D gene is left open where the match is weak. Expanded clones get a size class; other rows say once, few or many, or leave the size out.

>TRBJ2-3|TRBD1|NA|TRBV7-6
CASSSGQGRGTRYF
TGTGCCAGCAGCTCGGGACAGGGAAGGGGTACGCGGTATTTT
>TRBJ2-5|NA|few|TRBV5-6
CASSPRGRLQETQYF
TGTGCCAGCAGCCCCCGTGGGAGGCTCCAAGAGACCCAGTACTTC
>TRBJ2-1|NA|NA|TRBV12-3/TRBV12-4
CASSWPGAHNEQFF
TGTGCCAGCAGTTGGCCAGGAGCCCACAATGAGCAGTTCTTC
>TRBJ1-2|NA|few|TRBV4-1
CASSQDIGPPSLNYGYTF
TGCGCCAGCAGCCAAGACATCGGGCCTCCCTCTCTGAACTATGGCTACACCTTC
>TRBJ2-3|NA|few|TRBV3-1
CASSQESSFDTQYF
TGTGCCAGCAGCCAAGAGTCTAGCTTTGATACGCAGTATTTT
>TRBJ1-2|NA|few|TRBV7-9
CAVNGYTF
TGTGCCGTGAATGGCTACACCTTC
>TRBJ2-1|NA|few|TRBV27
CASSLSDWSSYNEQFF
TGTGCCAGCAGTTTATCGGACTGGAGCTCCTACAATGAGCAGTTCTTC
>TRBJ2-5|NA|many|TRBV25-1
CASSGTPQETQYF
TGTGCCAGCAGCGGGACTCCTCAAGAGACCCAGTACTTC
>TRBJ1-2|TRBD1|NA|TRBV3-1
CASSQRDRPQRWGGYTF
TGTGCCAGCAGCCAACGGGACAGGCCGCAAAGGTGGGGTGGCTACACCTTC
>TRBJ2-3|TRBD2|once|TRBV7-9
CASSFSRGGQADTQYF
TGTGCCAGCAGCTTTTCGCGGGGGGGCCAGGCAGATACGCAGTATTTT
>TRBJ1-6|TRBD1|many|TRBV7-2
CASSPTPLGQGASSPLHF
TGTGCCAGCAGCCCGACCCCGCTCGGACAGGGGGCTTCTTCACCCCTCCACTTT
>TRBJ2-1|TRBD1|few|TRBV18
CASSRTGNSRGLNEQFF
TGTGCCAGCTCACGGACAGGGAATTCGCGGGGCCTTAATGAGCAGTTCTTC
>TRBJ2-1|TRBD2|few|TRBV2
CASSAGLAASYNEQFF
TGTGCCAGCAGTGCAGGACTAGCGGCATCCTACAATGAGCAGTTCTTC
>TRBJ1-2|NA|few|TRBV10-2
CASSEQSPGSYTF
TGCGCCAGCAGTGAACAGAGTCCGGGAAGCTACACCTTC
>TRBJ1-6|NA|few|TRBV12-3/TRBV12-4
CASSSGRYDSPLHF
TGTGCCAGCAGTTCCGGACGGTACGATTCACCCCTCCACTTT
>TRBJ2-1|NA|NA|TRBV5-4
CASSRKGSNPNEQFF
TGTGCCAGCAGCCGAAAGGGGTCAAACCCCAATGAGCAGTTCTTC
>TRBJ2-3|NA|NA|TRBV13
CASSPTSYDTQYF
TGTGCCAGCAGCCCGACGTCCTACGATACGCAGTATTTT
>TRBJ1-4|NA|NA|TRBV5-5
CASSFPGGATTNEKLFF
TGTGCCAGCAGCTTCCCTGGAGGGGCTACAACTAATGAAAAACTGTTTTTT
>TRBJ2-4|TRBD2|few|TRBV7-9
CASSPLAGGYNEQYF
TGTGCCAGCTCACCACTAGCGGGGGGCTACAATGAGCAGTACTTC
>TRBJ1-1|NA|NA|TRBV20-1
CSAKPGNMNTEAFF
TGCAGTGCTAAACCAGGAAACATGAACACTGAAGCTTTCTTT
>TRBJ2-3|TRBD2|NA|TRBV2
CAGRPGTSGDTQYF
TGTGCCGGCAGACCTGGGACTAGTGGAGATACGCAGTATTTT
>TRBJ1-4|NA|NA|TRBV2
CASNLGTGNEKLFF
TGTGCCAGCAATCTCGGGACGGGTAATGAAAAACTGTTTTTT
>TRBJ2-3|NA|NA|TRBV5-1
CASSLGVASWDTDTQYF
TGCGCCAGCAGCTTGGGAGTGGCTAGTTGGGACACAGATACGCAGTATTTT
>TRBJ2-3|TRBD1|few|TRBV29-1
CSVEDTGGDTQYF
TGCAGCGTTGAAGACACAGGGGGTGATACGCAGTATTTT
>TRBJ2-7|TRBD2|few|TRBV7-3
CASSPGGNGEQYF
TGTGCCAGCAGCCCGGGGGGGAATGGCGAGCAGTACTTC
>TRBJ2-1|TRBD1|NA|TRBV7-9
CASSREGANEQFF
TGTGCCAGCAGCCGAGAGGGGGCCAATGAGCAGTTCTTC
>TRBJ2-7|TRBD1|many|TRBV20-1
CSATTGDEQYF
TGCAGTGCTACGACAGGGGACGAGCAGTACTTC
>TRBJ2-1|TRBD2|once|TRBV29-1
CSVVGLAGVGTYNEQFF
TGCAGCGTTGTCGGACTAGCGGGAGTTGGAACCTACAATGAGCAGTTCTTC
>TRBJ2-7|NA|few|TRBV28
CATGGGFYEQYF
TGTGCCACGGGTGGGGGGTTCTACGAGCAGTACTTC
>TRBJ2-1|TRBD2|NA|TRBV6-6
CASSYGVETSDYNEQFF
TGTGCCAGCAGTTACGGGGTGGAGACTAGCGACTACAATGAGCAGTTCTTC
>TRBJ1-2|NA|many|TRBV20-1
CSAGAGRNYGYTF
TGCAGTGCCGGGGCCGGAAGAAACTATGGCTACACCTTC
>TRBJ2-2|NA|NA|TRBV6-5
CASSRNGWTGELFF
TGTGCCAGCAGCCGAAATGGTTGGACCGGGGAGCTGTTTTTT
>TRBJ2-1|TRBD2|few|TRBV4-1
CASSPFSGGGNEQFF
TGCGCCAGCAGCCCTTTTAGCGGGGGAGGTAATGAGCAGTTCTTC
>TRBJ1-1|NA|NA|TRBV12-2
CASRFWRGHRKNIEAFF
TGTGCAAGTCGCTTTTGGCGGGGTCACAGGAAAAACATTGAAGCTTTCTTT
>TRBJ2-3|NA|NA|TRBV25-1
CASSEQDREGNTQYF
TGTGCCAGCAGTGAACAAGACAGGGAGGGGAATACGCAGTATTTT
>TRBJ1-5|NA|few|TRBV6-2/TRBV6-3
CASSYGVGPQHF
TGTGCCAGCAGTTATGGGGTGGGCCCCCAGCATTTT
>TRBJ2-7|TRBD2|many|TRBV10-2
CASSDPNSGSGYEQYF
TGCGCCAGCAGCGACCCCAATAGCGGGAGCGGGTACGAGCAGTACTTC
>TRBJ1-2|NA|few|TRBV7-9
CASNPPGSGYTF
TGTGCCAGCAACCCCCCCGGGTCTGGCTACACCTTC
>TRBJ1-2|NA|few|TRBV7-8
CASSDSFYGYTF
TGTGCCAGCAGCGACAGTTTCTATGGCTACACCTTC
>TRBJ2-1|NA|few|TRBV7-8
CASSSWGQGGDNEQFF
TGTGCCAGCAGCTCCTGGGGGCAGGGGGGTGACAATGAGCAGTTCTTC
>TRBJ2-1|TRBD2|NA|TRBV20-1
CSARRDFGAGGPSHNEQFF
TGCAGTGCTCGCCGCGACTTCGGAGCGGGGGGGCCGTCGCACAATGAGCAGTTCTTC
>TRBJ2-1|TRBD2|NA|TRBV20-1
CSAKDASGTSSSYNEQFF
TGCAGTGCGAAAGACGCTAGCGGGACTTCCAGCTCCTACAATGAGCAGTTCTTC
>TRBJ2-2|NA|NA|TRBV28
CASREGSANTGELFF
TGTGCCAGCAGAGAGGGGTCTGCGAACACCGGGGAGCTGTTTTTT
>TRBJ2-5|NA|NA|TRBV7-9
CASATLGSETQYF
TGTGCCAGCGCGACGTTGGGGTCAGAGACCCAGTACTTC
>TRBJ2-7|NA|many|TRBV7-6
CASSSWGSGEQYF
TGTGCCAGCAGCTCTTGGGGTTCGGGCGAGCAGTACTTC
>TRBJ2-1|TRBD2|many|TRBV20-1
CSARDRRGGYNELQFF
TGCAGTGCTAGAGATAGGCGGGGGGGTTACAATGAGTTGCAGTTCTTC
>TRBJ2-5|NA|many|TRBV10-3
CAISESVKETQYF
TGTGCCATCAGTGAGTCAGTTAAAGAGACCCAGTACTTC
>TRBJ2-3|NA|NA|TRBV28
CASLQGGRLDTQYF
TGTGCCAGCCTCCAAGGAGGCCGCCTCGATACGCAGTATTTT
>TRBJ1-5|TRBD1|NA|TRBV2
CASSETGPRQPQHF
TGTGCCAGCAGTGAGACAGGGCCTCGGCAGCCCCAGCATTTT
>TRBJ2-1|TRBD2|NA|TRBV7-2
CASSLRGRVADEQFF
TGTGCCAGCAGCTTGCGGGGGAGAGTTGCCGATGAGCAGTTCTTC
>TRBJ2-5|NA|NA|TRBV4-1
CASSLAARSTQETQYF
TGCGCCAGCAGCCTCGCGGCACGATCTACCCAAGAGACCCAGTACTTC
>TRBJ2-1|NA|few|TRBV7-2
CASSLGLGMTYNEQFF
TGTGCCAGCAGCTTAGGGCTAGGGATGACCTACAATGAGCAGTTCTTC
>TRBJ2-3|TRBD1|NA|TRBV6-2/TRBV6-3
CATRQGVTDTQYF
TGTGCCACTCGACAGGGAGTGACAGATACGCAGTATTTT
>TRBJ2-1|NA|many|TRBV20-1
CSATHVINEQFF
TGCAGTGCGACACACGTAATCAATGAGCAGTTCTTC
>TRBJ1-6|TRBD1|NA|TRBV6-1
CASTGQTNSPLHF
TGTGCCAGCACGGGACAGACTAATTCACCCCTCCACTTT
>TRBJ2-5|TRBD1|NA|TRBV7-2
CASSLGTGSKETQYF
TGTGCCAGCAGCTTAGGGACAGGATCAAAAGAGACCCAGTACTTC
>TRBJ2-5|TRBD1|few|TRBV5-1
CASRVQGARETQYF
TGCGCCAGCCGTGTACAGGGGGCGAGAGAGACCCAGTACTTC
>TRBJ1-6|NA|NA|TRBV5-5
CASSPGIGSPLHF
TGTGCCAGCAGCCCCGGGATAGGCTCACCCCTCCACTTT
>TRBJ2-5|NA|NA|TRBV20-1
CSAREPRKKTQYF
TGCAGTGCTAGAGAACCCCGAAAAAAGACCCAGTACTTC
>TRBJ2-3|NA|many|TRBV3-1
CASREQGTDTQYF
TGTGCCAGCAGAGAACAGGGCACAGATACGCAGTATTTT